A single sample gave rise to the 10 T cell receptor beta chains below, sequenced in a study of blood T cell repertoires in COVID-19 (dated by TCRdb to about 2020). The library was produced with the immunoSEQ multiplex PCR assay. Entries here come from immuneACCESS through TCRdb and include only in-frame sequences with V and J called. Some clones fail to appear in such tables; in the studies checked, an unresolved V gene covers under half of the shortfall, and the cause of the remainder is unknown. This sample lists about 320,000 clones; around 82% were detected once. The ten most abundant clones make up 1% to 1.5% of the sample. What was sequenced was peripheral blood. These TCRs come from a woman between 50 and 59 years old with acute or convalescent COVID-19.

In nucleotides, the CDR3 is TGTGCCAGTAGCTCGGGGGACGGGCAGCCCCAGCATTTT. It translates to CASSSGDGQPQHF. The V gene is TRBV19, the J gene TRBJ1-5; perhaps TRBD1 as D (5 bases). Trimming shortened V by 6 bases and J by 7 bases, and 13 bases separated the two germline ends. The CDR3 is 13 residues long. Germline V gene sequence: CDR1 LNHDA, CDR2 SQIVND (reference sequence). Using reference TRBV19 and TRBJ1-5 for the parts outside the CDR3, the full variable domain is DGGITQSPKYLFRKEGQNVTLSCEQNLNHDAMYWYRQDPGQGLRLIYYSQIVNDFQKGDIAEGYSVSREKKESFPLTVTSAQKNPTAFYLCASSSGDGQPQHFGDGTRLSIL.

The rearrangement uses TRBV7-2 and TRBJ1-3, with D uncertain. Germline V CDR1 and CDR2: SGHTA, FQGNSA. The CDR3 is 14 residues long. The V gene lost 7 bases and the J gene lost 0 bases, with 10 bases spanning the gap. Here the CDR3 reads CASTPALSGNTIYF. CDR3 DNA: TGTGCCAGCACCCCTGCACTCTCTGGAAACACCATATATTTT.

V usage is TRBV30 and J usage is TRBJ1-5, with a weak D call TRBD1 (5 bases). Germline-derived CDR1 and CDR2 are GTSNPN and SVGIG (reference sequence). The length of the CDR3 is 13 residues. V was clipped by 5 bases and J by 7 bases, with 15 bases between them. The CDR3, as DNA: TGTGCCTGGGACCCAGGGTACGGGCAGCCCCAGCATTTT. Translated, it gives CAWDPGYGQPQHF. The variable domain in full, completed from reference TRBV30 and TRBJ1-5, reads SQTIHQWPATLVQPVGSPLSLECTVEGTSNPNLYWYRQAAGRGLQLLFYSVGIGQISSEVPQNLSASRPQDRQFILSSKKLLLSDSGFYLCAWDPGYGQPQHFGDGTRLSIL.

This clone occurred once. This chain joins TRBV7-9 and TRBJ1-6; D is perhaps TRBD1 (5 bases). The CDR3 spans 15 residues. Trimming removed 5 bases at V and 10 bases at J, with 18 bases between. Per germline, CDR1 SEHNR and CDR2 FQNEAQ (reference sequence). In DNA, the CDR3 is TGTGCCAGCAGCCCCGCGGCCGGCGGGGGGTCACCCCTCCACTTT. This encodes CASSPAAGGGSPLHF. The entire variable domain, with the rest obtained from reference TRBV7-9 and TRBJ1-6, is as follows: DTGVSQNPRHKITKRGQNVTFRCDPISEHNRLYWYRQTLGQGPEFLTYFQNEAQLEKSRLLSDRFSAERPKGSFSTLEIQRTEQGDSAMYLCASSPAAGGGSPLHFGNGTRLTVT.

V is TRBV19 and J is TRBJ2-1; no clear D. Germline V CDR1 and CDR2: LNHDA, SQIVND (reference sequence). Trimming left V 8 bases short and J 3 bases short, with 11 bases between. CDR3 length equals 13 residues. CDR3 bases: TGTGCCAGTCAGGATTCGAACTACAATGAGCAGTTCTTC. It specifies CASQDSNYNEQFF. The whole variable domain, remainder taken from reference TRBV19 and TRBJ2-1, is DGGITQSPKYLFRKEGQNVTLSCEQNLNHDAMYWYRQDPGQGLRLIYYSQIVNDFQKGDIAEGYSVSREKKESFPLTVTSAQKNPTAFYLCASQDSNYNEQFFGPGTRLTVL.

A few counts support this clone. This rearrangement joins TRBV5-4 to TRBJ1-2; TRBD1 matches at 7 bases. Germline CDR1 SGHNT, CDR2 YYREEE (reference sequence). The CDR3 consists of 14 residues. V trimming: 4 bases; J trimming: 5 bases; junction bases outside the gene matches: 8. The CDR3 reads CASSPDQGVYGYTF. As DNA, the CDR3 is TGTGCCAGCAGCCCAGATCAGGGGGTATATGGCTACACCTTC.

CDR3 sequence (DNA): TGTGCCAGCAGCTTAGGGGGGACAGGCACTGGAAACACCATATATTTT. It specifies CASSLGGTGTGNTIYF. V gene TRBV11-2 combines with J gene TRBJ1-3; 8 bases match TRBD1. The CDR3 length is 16 residues. CDR1 is SGHAT, CDR2 FQNNGV, per germline. After removal of 1 base from V and 2 bases from J, the junction contained 4 bases not matched to a gene.

The CDR3 sequence is CASSPKGAYEQYV. DNA of the CDR3: TGTGCCAGCAGCCCAAAGGGGGCCTACGAGCAGTACGTC. This rearrangement joins TRBV11-2 to TRBJ2-7; perhaps TRBD1 as D (6 bases). The CDR3 length is 13 residues. Germline CDR1 reads SGHAT; CDR2 reads FQNNGV. Trimming pared 5 bases from V and 2 bases from J, leaving 10 bases between.

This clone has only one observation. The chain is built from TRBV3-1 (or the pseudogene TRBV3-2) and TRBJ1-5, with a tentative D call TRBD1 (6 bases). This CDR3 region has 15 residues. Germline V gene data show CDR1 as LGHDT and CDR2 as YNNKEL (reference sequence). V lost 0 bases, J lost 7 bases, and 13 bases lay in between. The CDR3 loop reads CASSQDSGAGQPQHF. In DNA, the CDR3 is TGTGCCAGCAGCCAAGATTCAGGGGCAGGACAGCCCCAGCATTTT.

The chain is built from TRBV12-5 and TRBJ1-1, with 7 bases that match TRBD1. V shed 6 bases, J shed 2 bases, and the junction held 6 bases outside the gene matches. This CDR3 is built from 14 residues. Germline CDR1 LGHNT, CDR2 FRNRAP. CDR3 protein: CASGKGQRNTEAFF. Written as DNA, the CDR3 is TGTGCTAGTGGCAAGGGACAGAGAAACACTGAAGCTTTCTTT.